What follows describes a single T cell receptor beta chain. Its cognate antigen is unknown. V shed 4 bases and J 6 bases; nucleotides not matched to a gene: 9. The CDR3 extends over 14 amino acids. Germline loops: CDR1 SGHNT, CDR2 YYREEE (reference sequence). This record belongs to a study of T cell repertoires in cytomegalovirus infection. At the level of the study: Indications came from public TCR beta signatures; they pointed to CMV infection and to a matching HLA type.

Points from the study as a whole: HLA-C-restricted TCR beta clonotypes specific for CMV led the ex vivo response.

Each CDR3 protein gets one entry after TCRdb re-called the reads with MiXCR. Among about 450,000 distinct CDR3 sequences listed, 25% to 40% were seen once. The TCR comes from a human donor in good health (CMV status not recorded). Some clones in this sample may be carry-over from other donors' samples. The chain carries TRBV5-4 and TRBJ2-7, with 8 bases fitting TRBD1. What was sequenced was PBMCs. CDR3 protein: CASSTGQGVGEQYF. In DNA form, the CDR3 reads TGTGCCAGCAGCACTGGACAGGGCGTCGGCGAGCAGTACTTC.